These 7 T cell receptor beta chains were all obtained from the same sample, sequenced in a study of CD8+CD57+ T cells in acquired aplastic anemia. The template used for profiling TCR beta VDJ and CDR3 was genomic DNA. A single record per CDR3 protein comes from TCRdb applying MiXCR to the reads. The repertoire consists of about 290,000 distinct CDR3 sequences, with approximately 57% occurring once and the leading ten covering around 1.2%. Those patients picked for sequencing had displayed CD8+CD57+ cell expansion on flow cytometry. What was sequenced was sorted CD4+, CD8+, or CD8+CD57+ T cells (not recorded which) from PBMCs. Source of these receptors: a human donor with aplastic anemia.

This chain uses TRBV12-3 or TRBV12-4 with TRBJ2-7, with D possibly TRBD2 on 6 matching bases. Trimming removed 6 bases from V and 6 bases from J, with 12 bases in between. The CDR3 totals 12 residues. In nucleotides, the CDR3 is TGTGCCAGCAGGTCCGGGGGACTCGAGCAGTACTTC. As protein: CASRSGGLEQYF.

This clonotype was recorded at least ten times. This sequence joins TRBV15 and TRBJ2-1; the match to TRBD2 covers 11 bases. With 3 bases clipped from V and 1 base from J, the junction kept 11 bases outside the gene matches. CDR3 length equals 19 residues. In germline, CDR1 is LNHNV, CDR2 YYDKDF (reference sequence). CDR3 DNA sequence: TGTGCCACCAGCAGTCTCGGGCTAGCGGGAGGAAGGTCCTACAATGAGCAGTTCTTC. This translates into CATSSLGLAGGRSYNEQFF. Drawing the rest from reference TRBV15 and TRBJ2-1, the complete variable domain is DAMVIQNPRYQVTQFGKPVTLSCSQTLNHNVMYWYQQKSSQAPKLLFHYYDKDFNNEADTPDNFQSRRPNTSFCFLDIRSPGLGDTAMYLCATSSLGLAGGRSYNEQFFGPGTRLTVL.

The J gene is TRBJ2-3, the V gene TRBV2; 8 nucleotides match TRBD2. V trimming: 7 bases; J trimming: 1 base; junction bases outside the gene matches: 10. The CDR3 totals 16 residues. CDR1 and CDR2 (germline): SNHLY, FYNNEI. The CDR3 spells CASTASSTSGTDTQYF. The CDR3 nucleotides read TGTGCCAGCACAGCGTCGTCGACTAGCGGCACAGATACGCAGTATTTT.

This clonotype has a handful of counts. The chain joins TRBV2 to TRBJ2-7; D may match TRBD1 or TRBD2 (6 bases each). CDR3 size: 12 residues. CDR1 and CDR2 from the germline V gene are SNHLY and FYNNEI. V lost 6 bases to trimming and J lost 2 bases, with 8 bases between them. The CDR3 DNA is TGTGCCAGCAGGGGGGGCACCTACGAGCAGTACTTC. The encoded protein is CASRGGTYEQYF.

Details on this clonotype: This is likely a read error, given that the CDR3 carries no conserved phenylalanine or tryptophan at its end. The genes are TRBV2 and TRBJ2-7; TRBD1 aligns across 7 bases. Germline V lookup: CDR1 SNHLY, CDR2 FYNNEI. The CDR3 runs to 13 residues. The CDR3 spells CASTKGALYEQYL. The CDR3 bases are TGCGCCAGCACCAAGGGGGCACTATACGAGCAGTACCTC.

V is TRBV12-3 or TRBV12-4 and J is TRBJ1-1; D uncertain. The CDR3 is made up of 13 amino acids. The CDR3 sequence is CASGPDGNTEAFF. CDR3 DNA: TGTGCTAGTGGTCCGGACGGGAACACTGAAGCTTTCTTT.

This clonotype was seen many times. The rearrangement uses TRBV19 and TRBJ1-1; D possibly corresponds to TRBD1 (5 bases). Trimming removed 5 bases at V and 0 bases at J, with 10 bases between. Germline V lookup: CDR1 LNHDA, CDR2 SQIVND (reference sequence). The CDR3 covers 14 residues. The CDR3 here is CASSFREVNTEAFF. The CDR3 bases are TGTGCCAGTAGTTTCAGGGAAGTGAACACTGAAGCTTTCTTT.